This TCR beta chain was identified in a study of spatial heterogeneity in lung cancer (dated by TCRdb to between 2017 and 2020). For the study in its entirety: More beta-chain than alpha-chain transcripts were consistently detected, likely reflecting higher beta-chain transcript abundance. In the raw uncorrected reads, each unique combination of TCR and UMI appeared on average more than ten times. TCR alpha and beta repertoires were quantitatively compared across multiple tumor regions, matched nontumor lung and blood in non-small cell lung cancer. The study linked features of the TCR repertoire to counts of nonsynonymous mutations, which were determined by whole-exome sequencing of tumor tissue. At surgery, both alpha and beta chains were TCR-sequenced in about 200 tumor regions, fewer than 65 matched nontumor lung samples and just over 55 PBMC samples. General conclusions and limits of the study: Additional single-cell paired TCR alpha and beta sequencing was considered necessary to confirm, at a functional level, the hypothesis that regional TCRs recognize regional mutations. Ubiquitous expanded tumor TCRs were found in blood more often at tumor resection than at routine follow-up.

Taken from the germline V gene, the CDR1 and CDR2 loops are MDHEN and SYDVKM. The junction carries 25 bases between V and J, which are trimmed by 6 bases and 13 bases respectively. The CDR3 goes from the cysteine to the phenylalanine over 15 residues. This entry keeps only the CDR3 DNA: 45 bases, framed from base 1. There are many counts of this clonotype. Its antigen is not yet known. Per-base quality was not reported, and no clone a single base away is much larger than it. Library creation used 5' RACE. Sequencer: NextSeq 500. The TCR library protocol attached a unique molecular identifier to each TCR cDNA molecule to allow correction of PCR and sequencing errors. From the authors' description of their analysis: Decombinator tools were used for TCR identification, UMI-based error correction and CDR3 extraction. TCRs above a frequency of 2 per 1,000, corresponding to the top 1% of the tumor frequency distribution, were defined as expanded. Rényi diversity was computed with the R vegan package after subsampling each repertoire 100 times to 5,000 TCRs. CDR3 similarity networks were built from amino acid triplet string-kernel similarity, with CDR3s being connected when pairwise similarity was above 0.82. TCRdb's own reprocessing of the public reads used fastp at Q25 and MiXCR and kept productive beta chains. Under each unique CDR3 protein, matching rows form one entry showing the most common genes and DNA. The V and J calls and clone size come from TCRdb's table, not from the authors' own analysis. In all, the sample holds approximately 49,000 distinct CDR3 sequences, and roughly 5% of those were seen once. The biggest ten clones account for roughly 11% of the sample.

The sample's time point label is to be understood as: sample taken at primary tumor resection. Whole RNA extracted from tumor and nontumor lung tissue, or from cryopreserved PBMC samples, was used for TCR sequencing without cell sorting. Donors were under 95 patients with early-stage, untreated non-small cell lung cancer from the lung TRACERx cohort. Only patients with enough RNA available from two or more tumor regions were chosen for TCR sequencing. Sequenced material: PBMCs, taken at surgery. Recombination joined TRBV28 with TRBJ2-1; a tentative D call is TRBD2 (5 bases match). The sequence was obtained from a male donor with early-stage non-small cell lung cancer. The DNA reads TGTGCCAGCAGGACCCCTACCCCGACTACCCCTTTTCAGTTCTTC. This translates into CASRTPTPTTPFQFF.